The rows below give T cell receptor beta chains drawn from one sample of a study of blood T cell repertoires in COVID-19. The protocol was immunoSEQ multiplex PCR, while the TCRdb copy is restricted to in-frame clones and leaves out a portion. The sample lists about 170,000 clones, roughly 81% occurring once. What was sequenced was peripheral blood. The source is a man in his forties or fifties who had recovered from COVID-19. CDR3s include the opening cysteine and the closing phenylalanine or tryptophan. The D gene is left open where the match is weak. Clone size is shown for a subset of rows, as once, few, many or a class of expanded clone.

clone_size | j_call | v_call | cdr3_length | d_call | cdr3_nt | cdr3_aa
once | TRBJ2-1 | TRBV10-3 | 11 | - | TGTGCCACCTCTCAGGCCAATGAGCAGTTCTTC | CATSQANEQFF
- | TRBJ2-5 | TRBV10-1 | 16 | TRBD2 | TGCGCCAGCCCAGGGACTAGCGGGGGGGCGGAAGAGACCCAGTACTTC | CASPGTSGGAEETQYF
- | TRBJ1-2 | TRBV27 | 15 | TRBD1 | TGTGCCAGCACCCCGAGACAGGGTTTCGGCTATGGCTACACCTTC | CASTPRQGFGYGYTF
- | TRBJ1-2 | TRBV30 | 15 | - | TGTGCCCGTCAAGGGGGTACTAGGGAAAACTATGGCTACACCTTC | CARQGGTRENYGYTF
- | TRBJ2-7 | TRBV9 | 15 | - | TGTGCCAGCAGCGTAGCTGGCGACTCAACCTACGAGCAGTACTTC | CASSVAGDSTYEQYF
few | TRBJ1-5 | TRBV10-3 | 14 | - | TGTGCCATCAGTGACGGAGGGAACAATCAGCCCCAGCATTTT | CAISDGGNNQPQHF
- | TRBJ2-1 | TRBV3-1/TRBV3-2 | 18 | TRBD2 | TGTGCCAGCAGCCACGGGACCGGGACTAGTCTTTCCTACAATGAGCAGTTCTTC | CASSHGTGTSLSYNEQFF
once | TRBJ2-3 | TRBV19 | 15 | - | TGTGCCAGTAGTATGGTTGGGGGCCGGTCAGATACGCAGTATTTT | CASSMVGGRSDTQYF
- | TRBJ1-2 | TRBV30 | 12 | TRBD1 | TGTGCCTGGGCGACAGGGGGTCTTGGCTACACCTTC | CAWATGGLGYTF
- | TRBJ1-6 | TRBV5-6 | 15 | - | TGTGCCAGCAGCTTTTTGAGCTCCTATAATTCACCCCTCCACTTT | CASSFLSSYNSPLHF
- | TRBJ2-1 | TRBV7-2 | 16 | - | TGTGCCAGCAGCTTAGTTGGGACACAGGGTAGAAATGAGCAGTTCTTC | CASSLVGTQGRNEQFF
- | TRBJ2-5 | TRBV5-1 | 13 | - | TGCGCCAGCAGCTTGAATATCCAAGAGACCCAGTACTTC | CASSLNIQETQYF
- | TRBJ2-1 | TRBV2 | 12 | - | TGTGCCAGCAGTTATCTAGAAAACGCGCAGTTCTTC | CASSYLENAQFF
- | TRBJ1-1 | TRBV19 | 15 | TRBD1 | TGTGCCAGTAGTTCGCACACAGGGGGAAACACTGAAGCTTTCTTT | CASSSHTGGNTEAFF
- | TRBJ2-5 | TRBV29-1 | 16 | - | TGCAGCGTTGATGGTGCTGAGGCGTCCACGTCCGAGACCCAGTACTTC | CSVDGAEASTSETQYF
- | TRBJ1-5 | TRBV6-6 | 14 | - | TGTGCCAGCAGTCGAGGCACAGCCGATCAGCCCCAGCATTTT | CASSRGTADQPQHF
- | TRBJ1-6 | TRBV6-5 | 14 | TRBD1 | TGTGCCAGCAGTATGACAGGGCTCATTTCACCCCTCCACTTT | CASSMTGLISPLHF
- | TRBJ1-1 | TRBV29-1 | 12 | - | TGCAGCGTTGAATCAGTGAACACTGAAGCTTTCTTT | CSVESVNTEAFF
- | TRBJ2-3 | TRBV7-3 | 16 | TRBD2 | TGTGCCAGCAGCTTAAAGAAGAGCGGGATGGGAGATACGCAGTATTTT | CASSLKKSGMGDTQYF
- | TRBJ2-1 | TRBV11-3 | 15 | TRBD2 | TGTGCCAGCAGTTCCGGGACTAGCGTTTTACATGAGCAGTTCTTC | CASSSGTSVLHEQFF
- | TRBJ2-5 | TRBV11-2 | 12 | TRBD1 | TGTGCCAGCAGCCCTGGACAGGGGAACCAGTACTTC | CASSPGQGNQYF
few | TRBJ1-5 | TRBV6-2/TRBV6-3 | 13 | - | TGTGCCAGCAGCGGACAACTATATCAGCCCCAGCATTTT | CASSGQLYQPQHF
- | TRBJ2-1 | TRBV20-1 | 11 | - | TGCAGTGGACAGGTGGGCGGAGAGCAGTTCTTC | CSGQVGGEQFF
- | TRBJ1-2 | TRBV11-3 | 13 | TRBD1 | TGTGCCAGCAGCTTAAAGGGGGCCTATGGCTACACCTTC | CASSLKGAYGYTF
- | TRBJ2-3 | TRBV30 | 14 | TRBD2 | TGTGCCTGGAGAAAGCGGGGGGGCCCGGATACGCAGTATTTT | CAWRKRGGPDTQYF
- | TRBJ1-6 | TRBV7-2 | 12 | - | TGTGCCAGCAGCTCCAATTATTCACCCCTCCACTTT | CASSSNYSPLHF
- | TRBJ2-3 | TRBV21-1 | 18 | - | TGTGCCAGCAGCAAAGTACATGACAGGGGGCTTAGCACAGATACGCAGTATTTT | CASSKVHDRGLSTDTQYF
- | TRBJ1-1 | TRBV27 | 15 | TRBD1 | TGTGCCAGCAGTCTTGGATCAGGGGGGAAAACTGAAGCTTTCTTT | CASSLGSGGKTEAFF
- | TRBJ2-7 | TRBV7-2 | 13 | - | TGTGCCAGCAGCCTGGACTGGATCTACGAGCAGTACTTC | CASSLDWIYEQYF